This T cell receptor (beta chain) came from a study of blood T cell repertoires in COVID-19. About the research overall: The United States, Italy and Spain provided the acute and convalescent COVID-19 samples. PBMCs, B-cell-depleted T cells, or T cells were the source of the cDNA or gDNA that made up the material.

Trimming took 2 bases from V and 7 from J; bases not matched to a gene: 9. The CDR3 runs 16 residues. Germline CDR1 MNHEY, CDR2 SVGAGI. In the original processing: Reference gene primer amplification yielded estimated nucleated cell counts. TCRdb keeps only in-frame clones here, not all; method: immunoSEQ multiplex PCR. Clonal size and the V and J genes are those of that table, whereas D and trimming came from the DNA. The sample has 270,000 or so clones; roughly nine tenths are singletons. This chain joins TRBV6-5 and TRBJ2-1; 9 bases match TRBD1. The sample taken for sequencing was peripheral blood. The origin of this receptor is a man aged 35 to 55 with active or convalescent COVID-19. The CDR3, as DNA: TGTGCCAGCAGTTACCCGACCGGGACAGGGAGTAATGAGCAGTTCTTC. It is translated as CASSYPTGTGSNEQFF.